The clone carrying this TCR beta chain was counted at least ten times. The antigen remains unidentified. These data come from a study of CD8+CD57+ T cells in acquired aplastic anemia. General observations from the study: Comparison of patients with controls identified around 28 shared CD8+ CDR3 sequences.

The ends were cut back, 4 bases at V and 3 bases at J, with 19 bases in the middle. The CDR3 extends over 16 amino acids. Per the germline V gene, CDR1 is SGHRS and CDR2 is YFSETQ. For CDR3 and TCR beta VDJ profiling, genomic DNA was the template used. TCRdb analysed the reads with MiXCR anew, one entry per CDR3 protein. The data contain some 200,000 distinct CDR3 sequences, 48% of them singletons. The authors sequenced patients whose flow cytometry had shown CD8+CD57+ cell expansion. Severe acquired aplastic anemia affected all patients. The rearrangement joins TRBV5-1 to TRBJ1-1; no firm D call. Sequencing was performed on sorted CD4+, CD8+, or CD8+CD57+ T cells (not recorded which) from PBMCs. The source of this sequence is a human donor with aplastic anemia. The CDR3 here is CASSVGPGRLDTEAFF. CDR3 nucleotides: TGCGCCAGCAGCGTGGGTCCGGGCCGTTTGGACACTGAAGCTTTCTTT.